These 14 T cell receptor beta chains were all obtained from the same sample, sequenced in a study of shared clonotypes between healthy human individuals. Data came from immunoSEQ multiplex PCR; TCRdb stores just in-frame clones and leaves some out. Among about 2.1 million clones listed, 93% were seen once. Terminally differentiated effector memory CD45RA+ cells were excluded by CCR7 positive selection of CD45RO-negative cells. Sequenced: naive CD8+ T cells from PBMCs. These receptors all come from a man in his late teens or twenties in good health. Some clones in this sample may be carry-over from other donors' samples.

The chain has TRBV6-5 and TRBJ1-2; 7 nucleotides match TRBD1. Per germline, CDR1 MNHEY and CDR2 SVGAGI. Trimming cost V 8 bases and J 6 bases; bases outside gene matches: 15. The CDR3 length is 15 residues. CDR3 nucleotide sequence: TGTGCCAGCGGTCTACTCCCGACAGGGTTAGATGGCTACACCTTC. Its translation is CASGLLPTGLDGYTF.

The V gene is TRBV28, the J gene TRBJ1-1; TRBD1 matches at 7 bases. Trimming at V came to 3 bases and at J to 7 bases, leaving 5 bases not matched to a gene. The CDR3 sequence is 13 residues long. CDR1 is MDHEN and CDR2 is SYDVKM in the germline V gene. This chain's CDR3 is CASSLSRDSEAFF. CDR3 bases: TGTGCCAGCAGTTTGAGCCGGGACAGTGAAGCTTTCTTT.

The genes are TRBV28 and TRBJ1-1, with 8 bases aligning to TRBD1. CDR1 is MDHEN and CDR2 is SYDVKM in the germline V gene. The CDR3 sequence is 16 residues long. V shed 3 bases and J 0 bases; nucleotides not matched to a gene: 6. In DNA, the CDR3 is TGTGCCAGCAGTTTGTGGACAGGGTCGATGAACACTGAAGCTTTCTTT. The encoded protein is CASSLWTGSMNTEAFF.

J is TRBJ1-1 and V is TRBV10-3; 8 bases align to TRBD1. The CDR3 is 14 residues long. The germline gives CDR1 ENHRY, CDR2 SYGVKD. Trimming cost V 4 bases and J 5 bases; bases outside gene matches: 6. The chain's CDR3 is CAISGDRMGTEAFF. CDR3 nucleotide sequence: TGTGCCATCAGTGGGGACAGGATGGGGACTGAAGCTTTCTTT.

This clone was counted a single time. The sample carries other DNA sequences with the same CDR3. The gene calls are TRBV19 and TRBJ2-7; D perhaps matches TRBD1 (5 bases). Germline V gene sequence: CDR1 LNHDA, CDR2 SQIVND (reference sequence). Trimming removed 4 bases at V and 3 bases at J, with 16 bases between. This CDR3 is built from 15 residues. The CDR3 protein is CASSTPPGSSYEQYF. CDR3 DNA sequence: TGTGCCAGTAGTACGCCGCCAGGGTCTAGCTACGAGCAGTACTTC.

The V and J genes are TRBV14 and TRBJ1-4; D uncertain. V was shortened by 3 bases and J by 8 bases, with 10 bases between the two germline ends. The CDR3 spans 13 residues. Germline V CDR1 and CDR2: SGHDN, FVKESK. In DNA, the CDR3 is TGTGCCAGCAGCCACTCGGGTGGCGAAAAACTGTTTTTT. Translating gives CASSHSGGEKLFF.

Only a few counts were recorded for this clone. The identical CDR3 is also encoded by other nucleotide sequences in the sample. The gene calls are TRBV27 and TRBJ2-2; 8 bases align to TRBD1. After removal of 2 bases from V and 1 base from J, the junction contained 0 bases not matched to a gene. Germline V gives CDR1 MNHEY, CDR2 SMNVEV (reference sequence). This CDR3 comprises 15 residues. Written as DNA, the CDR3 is TGTGCCAGCAGTTTAGACAGGGGGAACACCGGGGAGCTGTTTTTT. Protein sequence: CASSLDRGNTGELFF.

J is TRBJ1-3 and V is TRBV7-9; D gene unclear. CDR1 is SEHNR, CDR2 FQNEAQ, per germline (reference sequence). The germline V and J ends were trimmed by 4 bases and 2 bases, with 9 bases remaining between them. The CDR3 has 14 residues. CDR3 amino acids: CASSSFLAGNTIYF. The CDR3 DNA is TGTGCCAGCAGCTCATTTCTGGCTGGAAACACCATATATTTT.

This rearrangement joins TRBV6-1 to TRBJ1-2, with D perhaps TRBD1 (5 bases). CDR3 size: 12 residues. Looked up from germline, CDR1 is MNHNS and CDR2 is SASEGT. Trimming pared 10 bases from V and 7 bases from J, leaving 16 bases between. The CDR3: CATIHGTPGYTF. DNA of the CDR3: TGTGCCACGATTCACGGGACCCCTGGCTACACCTTC.

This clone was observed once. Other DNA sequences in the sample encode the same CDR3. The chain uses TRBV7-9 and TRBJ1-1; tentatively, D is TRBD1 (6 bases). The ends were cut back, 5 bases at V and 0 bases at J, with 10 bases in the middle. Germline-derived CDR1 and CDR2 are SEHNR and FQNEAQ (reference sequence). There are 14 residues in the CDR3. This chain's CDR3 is CASSLQGMNTEAFF. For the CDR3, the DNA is TGTGCCAGCAGCCTACAGGGTATGAACACTGAAGCTTTCTTT.

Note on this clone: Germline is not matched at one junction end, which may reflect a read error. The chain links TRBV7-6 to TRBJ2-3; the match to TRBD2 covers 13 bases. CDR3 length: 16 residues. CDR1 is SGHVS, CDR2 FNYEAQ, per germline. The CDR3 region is CASSPWTSGSRDTQYF. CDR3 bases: TGTGCCAGCAGCCCATGGACTAGCGGGAGCAGAGATACGCAGTATTTT.

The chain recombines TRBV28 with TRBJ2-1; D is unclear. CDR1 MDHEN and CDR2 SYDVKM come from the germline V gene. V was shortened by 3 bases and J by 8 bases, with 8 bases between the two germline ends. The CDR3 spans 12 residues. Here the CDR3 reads CASSFPWDEQFF. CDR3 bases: TGTGCCAGCAGTTTCCCTTGGGATGAGCAGTTCTTC.

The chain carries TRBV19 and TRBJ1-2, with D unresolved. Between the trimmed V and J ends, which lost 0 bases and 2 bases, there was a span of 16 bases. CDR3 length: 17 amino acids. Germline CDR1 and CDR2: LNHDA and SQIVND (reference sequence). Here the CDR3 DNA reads TGTGCCAGTAGTATAGATCAAACGGCAGGCATGAACTATGGCTACACCTTC. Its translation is CASSIDQTAGMNYGYTF.

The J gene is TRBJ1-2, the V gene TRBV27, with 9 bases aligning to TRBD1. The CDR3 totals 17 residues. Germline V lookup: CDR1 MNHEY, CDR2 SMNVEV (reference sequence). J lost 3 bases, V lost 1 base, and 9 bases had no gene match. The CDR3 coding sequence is TGTGCCAGCAGTTTATACCCGCCGGGACAGGGCGACTATGGCTACACCTTC. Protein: CASSLYPPGQGDYGYTF.